This T cell receptor beta chain is drawn from a study of T-cell memory formation after mild COVID-19 (dated by TCRdb to the early 2020s). Some background on the complete study: Most TCR sequence clusters were specific to one of the two donors. Two young, previously healthy adult volunteers, one female and one male, were included in the cohort. T-cell clones expanding and contracting after mild COVID-19 in two donors were tracked by longitudinal TCRalpha and TCRbeta repertoire sequencing.

PBMCs were isolated by Ficoll-Paque density gradient centrifugation. In its sample, this clonotype was seen many times. Its binding antigen is unknown. Base quality data are lacking; no much larger clone is found one base away. Results and caveats for the whole study, not just this receptor: Contracting CD4+ clones appeared mostly in the CM and EM memory subsets, whereas CD8+ clones were enriched in EMRA. SARS-CoV-2 specificity was not confirmed for the second-wave clones peaking on day 37. The detection of some responding clones in pre-infection memory suggests that pre-existing cross-reactive memory T cells joined the SARS-CoV-2 response. From day 15 to 85, contracting clones showed balanced CD4/CD8 phenotypes, whereas a second wave of clones that expanded from day 15 to 37 leaned towards CD4+. Only two mild cases were covered by the study, and larger cohorts that include severe cases with pre-infection samples were considered necessary.

The sample was run on an Illumina NovaSeq 6000. Using 5'RACE with constant-segment primers, TCRalpha and TCRbeta cDNA libraries were constructed, with sample barcodes and unique molecular identifiers added in the process. Trizol reagent was used to extract RNA from every sample. Amplification of the libraries took two PCR steps, and the second step added a second sample barcode plus Illumina TruSeq adapters. Sequencing of libraries was performed on an Illumina NovaSeq with 2 x 150 bp paired-end reads. On the authors' methods: The reads were demultiplexed and collapsed into UMI-guided consensus sequences using migec v1.2.7. Using mixcr v2.1.11, UMI consensuses were aligned to TRA and TRB V and J templates and then assembled into clonotypes. A clonotype was counted as expanded or contracted only when both edgeR and NoisET called the clonotype significant, with the noise models trained on biological replicates. For edgeR calls, a false discovery rate-adjusted p below 0.01 and a log2 fold-change threshold of 1 were applied. PCA with hierarchical clustering of max-normalized trajectories of the 1000 most abundant clonotypes was used as exploratory dynamics analysis. Separately sequenced CD4+ and CD8+ repertoires were used to assign a CD4 or CD8 phenotype to each responding clone. Starting from the raw public reads, TCRdb applied fastp trimming at Q25, assembled clones with MiXCR and retained in-frame beta chains. Every CDR3 protein is listed once, alongside the most common genes and DNA of its rows. V and J calls and clone size were set by TCRdb, not the authors. This sample comprises hundreds of thousands of distinct CDR3 sequences, around 24% of them detected only once. Around 9% of the sample is taken by the ten largest.

The clonotype was recovered from an adult woman who had mild COVID-19 (a few samples of this study predate the infection). The sample titles of this study are shuffled in the database, so cell type and time point are left out; the donor was told from shared clones. Sequencing was carried out using PBMCs or a T cell subset sorted from them (not recorded which).

The CDR3 is CATSVGQIQYF. The DNA sequence is TGTGCCACCAGTGTTGGACAGATTCAGTACTTC. The rearrangement combines TRBV24-1 with TRBJ2-4; a weak D assignment points to TRBD1 (6 bases agree). V sheds 5 bases and J sheds 10 bases, leaving 8 bases between their ends. CDR1 and CDR2 are drawn from the germline V gene: KGHDR, SFDVKD. The CDR3 runs 11 amino acids, cysteine and phenylalanine included. The DNA shown is the 33-base CDR3, in frame from base 1.